This TCR beta chain was captured by sequencing in a study of T cell responses to AZD1222 COVID-19 vaccine. Study-level results: Repertoire collection took place solely once the T cell response had peaked. Donors, mostly white British, included more females; clonal diversity was possibly underestimated. Along spike, vaccine-associated CD4 TCRs were found throughout, with dominance at 160-218 and 743-854. Spike-specific TCR breadth rose after two AZD1222 doses, and depth rose as well.

Here immunoSEQ multiplex PCR was the method, and the copy in TCRdb shows in-frame clones only, minus some. The table records some 160,000 clones, around 92% of them present only once. V was clipped by 0 bases and J by 9 bases, with 12 bases between them. The germline V gene has CDR1 PRHDT and CDR2 FYEKMQ (reference sequence). CDR3 length: 14 residues. In the case of this clone: Its antigen is as yet unknown.

The source material was peripheral blood, sampled on day 0 of AZD1222 vaccination. This chain links TRBV13 with TRBJ1-5; TRBD1 is a possible D gene (5 bases). This sequence originates from an adult in good health. CDR3 bases: TGTGCCAGCAGCTTAGGCAGGGCCGGGGCGCCCCAGCATTTT. It translates to CASSLGRAGAPQHF.